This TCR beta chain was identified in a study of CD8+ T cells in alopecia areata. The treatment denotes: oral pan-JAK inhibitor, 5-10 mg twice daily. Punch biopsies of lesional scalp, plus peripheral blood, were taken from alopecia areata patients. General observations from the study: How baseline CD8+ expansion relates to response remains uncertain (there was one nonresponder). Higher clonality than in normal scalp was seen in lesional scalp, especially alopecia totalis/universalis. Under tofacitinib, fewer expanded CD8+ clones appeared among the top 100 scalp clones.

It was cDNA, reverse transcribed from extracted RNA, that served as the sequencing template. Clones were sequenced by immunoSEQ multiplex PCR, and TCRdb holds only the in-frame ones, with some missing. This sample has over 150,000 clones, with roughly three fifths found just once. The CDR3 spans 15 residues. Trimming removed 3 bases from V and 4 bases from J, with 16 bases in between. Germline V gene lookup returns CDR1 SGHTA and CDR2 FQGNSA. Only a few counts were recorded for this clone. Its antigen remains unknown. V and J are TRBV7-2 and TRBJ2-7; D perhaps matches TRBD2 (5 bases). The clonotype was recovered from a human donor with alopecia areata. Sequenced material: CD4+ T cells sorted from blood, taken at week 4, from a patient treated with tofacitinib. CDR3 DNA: TGTGCCAGCAGCTTCACCGCCGGACTCTTTTACGAGCAGTACTTC. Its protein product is CASSFTAGLFYEQYF.